Listed below are T cell receptor beta chains from one sample, sequenced in a study of response to subunit inactivated influenza vaccine. A single record per CDR3 protein comes from TCRdb applying MiXCR to the RT-PCR reads. The sample lists hundreds of thousands of distinct CDR3 sequences; less than 20% were seen once. This sample comprised PBMCs from blood, obtained roughly 5 days after vaccination. The source is a man aged 45-60 years who received an inactivated influenza vaccine. The CDR3 runs from the conserved cysteine through the conserved F or W. The D gene is left open where the match is weak. Where a row states a size, it is once, few, many or the class of an expanded clone; other rows omit it.

j_call | v_call | d_call | clone_size | cdr3_aa | cdr3_nt
TRBJ2-4 | TRBV15 | NA | NA | CATSRDSQFGAGNIQYF | TGTGCCACCAGCAGAGACTCCCAGTTCGGGGCTGGGAACATTCAGTACTTC
TRBJ2-7 | TRBV7-8 | TRBD2 | NA | CASSFGTSGTIYEQYF | TGTGCCAGCAGCTTTGGGACTAGCGGAACGATCTACGAGCAGTACTTC
TRBJ2-7 | TRBV11-2 | TRBD2 | NA | CASSQVGGNKYYEQYF | TGTGCCAGCAGCCAAGTGGGGGGGAACAAGTACTACGAGCAGTACTTC
TRBJ2-1 | TRBV5-1 | NA | NA | CASSATGASIEQFF | TGCGCCAGCAGCGCAACGGGGGCGTCTATCGAGCAGTTCTTC
TRBJ2-3 | TRBV20-1 | TRBD1 | NA | CSAAPETGGTDTQYF | TGCAGTGCCGCTCCCGAGACAGGGGGTACAGATACGCAGTATTTT
TRBJ2-7 | TRBV4-3 | NA | NA | CASSQELNQAKYEQYF | TGCGCCAGCAGCCAAGAATTAAACCAAGCTAAATACGAGCAGTACTTC
TRBJ2-3 | TRBV6-1 | TRBD2 | many | CASSTSGRTDTQYF | TGTGCCAGCAGCACTAGCGGGAGGACAGATACGCAGTATTTT
TRBJ1-2 | TRBV4-2 | NA | NA | CASSQDAGRDYGYTF | TGTGCCAGCAGCCAAGATGCAGGGCGAGACTATGGCTACACCTTC
TRBJ1-3 | TRBV6-1 | NA | NA | CASRPGQIPGNTIYF | TGTGCCAGCAGACCGGGGCAGATTCCTGGAAACACCATATATTTT
TRBJ2-7 | TRBV20-1 | TRBD2 | few | CSAPAGTSGGFSRGEQYF | TGCAGTGCTCCCGCCGGGACTAGCGGGGGATTCAGTAGGGGCGAGCAGTACTTC
TRBJ2-5 | TRBV12-3/TRBV12-4 | TRBD1 | many | CASSYGQGETQYF | TGTGCCAGCAGTTACGGACAGGGGGAGACCCAGTACTTC
TRBJ2-5 | TRBV4-3 | NA | few | CASSQSSGVAETQYF | TGCGCCAGCAGCCAGTCATCAGGGGTTGCAGAGACCCAGTACTTC
TRBJ2-7 | TRBV20-1 | TRBD1 | NA | CSGQGPTYEQYF | TGCAGTGGACAGGGGCCGACCTACGAGCAGTACTTC
TRBJ2-1 | TRBV25-1 | TRBD1 | many | CASRKGTGPYNEQFF | TGTGCCAGCAGAAAAGGGACAGGGCCTTACAATGAGCAGTTCTTC
TRBJ2-4 | TRBV5-6 | NA | many | CASSFLLAKNIQYF | TGTGCCAGCAGCTTCCTATTAGCCAAAAACATTCAGTACTTC
TRBJ1-6 | TRBV12-3/TRBV12-4 | TRBD1 | few | CASSFAGGVNSPLHF | TGTGCCAGCAGTTTCGCAGGGGGCGTTAATTCACCCCTCCACTTT
TRBJ2-1 | TRBV11-2 | NA | NA | CASSLESTLPSYNEQFF | TGTGCCAGCAGCTTAGAGTCGACTTTACCCTCCTACAATGAGCAGTTCTTC
TRBJ2-2 | TRBV7-2 | TRBD1 | NA | CASRFGLSGGTGELFF | TGTGCCAGCAGGTTCGGCTTGTCAGGGGGAACCGGGGAGCTGTTTTTT
TRBJ2-7 | TRBV12-3/TRBV12-4 | NA | few | CASSSLGPYEQYF | TGTGCCAGCAGTTCCCTCGGACCCTACGAGCAGTACTTC
TRBJ1-4 | TRBV12-3/TRBV12-4 | NA | NA | CASSFRATNEKLFF | TGTGCCAGCAGTTTTCGGGCAACTAATGAAAAACTGTTTTTT
TRBJ2-3 | TRBV12-3/TRBV12-4 | TRBD1 | many | CASSLGRGDTQYF | TGTGCCAGCAGTTTAGGCAGGGGGGATACGCAGTATTTT
TRBJ1-4 | TRBV4-3 | NA | NA | CASSPKSATNEKLFF | TGCGCCAGCAGCCCCAAGAGTGCAACTAATGAAAAACTGTTTTTT
TRBJ2-1 | TRBV20-1 | TRBD2 | NA | CSARLAGGRQFF | TGCAGTGCTAGACTAGCGGGGGGCCGACAGTTCTTC
TRBJ2-2 | TRBV6-2/TRBV6-3 | TRBD2 | few | CASIPRRGSGSLLMVGELFF | TGTGCCAGCATCCCAAGGAGAGGTAGCGGGAGTTTATTGATGGTCGGGGAGCTGTTTTTT
TRBJ2-7 | TRBV20-1 | TRBD2 | few | CSAPRTGGTYEQYF | TGCAGTGCTCCCCGTACGGGGGGGACCTACGAGCAGTACTTC
TRBJ1-5 | TRBV6-5 | NA | NA | CASSYQARGQPQHF | TGTGCCAGCAGTTACCAGGCGAGGGGTCAGCCCCAGCATTTT
TRBJ2-3 | TRBV5-1 | NA | NA | CASRQNYHAQYF | TGCGCCAGCAGGCAGAATTACCACGCGCAGTATTTT
TRBJ2-7 | TRBV12-3/TRBV12-4 | TRBD2 | few | CASSLVLAGKDEQYF | TGTGCCAGCAGTTTAGTACTAGCGGGGAAGGACGAGCAGTACTTC
TRBJ1-5 | TRBV12-3/TRBV12-4 | NA | few | CASSLDYSNQPQHF | TGTGCCAGCAGTTTAGACTATAGCAATCAGCCCCAGCATTTT
TRBJ1-2 | TRBV7-9 | NA | NA | CASSLRDNLYGYTF | TGTGCCAGCAGCTTGAGGGACAACCTCTATGGCTACACCTTC
TRBJ2-3 | TRBV5-1 | NA | NA | CASSLGGSVFADTQYF | TGCGCCAGCAGCTTGGGAGGGAGTGTGTTCGCAGATACGCAGTATTTT
TRBJ2-7 | TRBV20-1 | TRBD2 | few | CSARDALAGGRYEQYF | TGCAGTGCTAGAGACGCTCTAGCGGGGGGGCGGTACGAGCAGTACTTC
TRBJ2-1 | TRBV12-3/TRBV12-4 | NA | few | CASSPGHLVLYNEQFF | TGTGCCAGCAGCCCCGGACACCTTGTGTTGTACAATGAGCAGTTCTTC
TRBJ1-2 | TRBV27 | TRBD1 | many | CASSPNPGTGSGYTF | TGTGCCAGCAGTCCGAACCCCGGGACAGGGTCTGGCTACACCTTC
TRBJ1-1 | TRBV12-3/TRBV12-4 | NA | NA | CASSLVLALNTEAFF | TGTGCCAGCAGTTTAGTTTTAGCCTTGAACACTGAAGCTTTCTTT
TRBJ2-3 | TRBV29-1 | NA | NA | CSVHDWDTQYF | TGCAGCGTCCACGATTGGGATACGCAGTATTTT
TRBJ2-2 | TRBV6-2/TRBV6-3 | NA | many | CASSYGAPGELFF | TGTGCCAGCAGTTACGGCGCCCCCGGGGAGCTGTTTTTT
TRBJ2-2 | TRBV6-1 | NA | few | CASSVDRTADTGELFF | TGTGCCAGCAGTGTCGATAGGACAGCCGACACCGGGGAGCTGTTTTTT
TRBJ1-4 | TRBV21-1 | NA | NA | CASSKDDRVNEKLFF | TGTGCCAGCAGCAAAGACGACAGGGTTAATGAAAAACTGTTTTTT
TRBJ2-1 | TRBV9 | TRBD1 | NA | CASSTFIDRAYNEQFF | TGTGCCAGCAGCACTTTTATTGACAGGGCCTACAATGAGCAGTTCTTC
TRBJ2-1 | TRBV5-1 | TRBD2 | NA | CASSLDPGRNEQFF | TGCGCCAGCAGCTTGGATCCCGGGAGGAATGAGCAGTTCTTC
TRBJ2-6 | TRBV7-2 | NA | many | CASSLVFGPSGANVLTF | TGTGCCAGCAGCTTAGTGTTCGGCCCCTCTGGGGCCAACGTCCTGACTTTC
TRBJ2-2 | TRBV29-1 | TRBD1 | few | CSETDRGRDTGELFF | TGCAGCGAGACTGACAGGGGAAGGGACACCGGGGAGCTGTTTTTT
TRBJ2-5 | TRBV11-2 | NA | NA | CASSLDREETQYF | TGTGCCAGCAGCTTGGACAGAGAAGAGACCCAGTACTTC
TRBJ1-6 | TRBV10-3 | NA | many | CAISESRRRSSYNSPLHF | TGTGCCATCAGTGAGTCGCGCAGACGGAGCTCCTATAATTCACCCCTCCACTTT
TRBJ2-7 | TRBV20-1 | NA | few | CSARVAGVHEQYF | TGCAGTGCTAGAGTTGCCGGCGTCCACGAGCAGTACTTC
TRBJ2-7 | TRBV6-2/TRBV6-3 | TRBD2 | few | CASSLAGQIYEQYF | TGTGCCAGCAGTTTAGCGGGCCAAATATACGAGCAGTACTTC
TRBJ2-1 | TRBV24-1 | NA | NA | CATSPGGSGFKNNEQFF | TGTGCCACCAGTCCCGGTGGTAGCGGCTTTAAGAACAATGAGCAGTTCTTC
TRBJ2-2 | TRBV5-5 | NA | few | CATEDVPGAGELFF | TGTGCCACCGAGGATGTGCCGGGCGCCGGGGAGCTGTTTTTT
TRBJ2-4 | TRBV6-1 | NA | few | CASSKPRTNIQYF | TGTGCCAGCAGTAAACCCAGAACAAACATTCAGTACTTC
TRBJ2-7 | TRBV24-1 | TRBD1 | NA | CATSDPGTGRYEQYF | TGTGCCACCAGTGATCCCGGGACAGGACGCTACGAGCAGTACTTC
TRBJ1-2 | TRBV12-3/TRBV12-4 | TRBD1 | NA | CASTRGQLLGYGYTF | TGTGCCAGCACCAGGGGACAGTTGCTTGGGTATGGCTACACCTTC
TRBJ2-3 | TRBV7-3 | NA | few | CASSKSATDTQYF | TGTGCCAGCAGCAAATCGGCCACAGATACGCAGTATTTT
TRBJ1-1 | TRBV25-1 | TRBD1 | NA | CASTKGQGAGTEAFF | TGTGCCAGCACCAAAGGACAGGGGGCGGGTACTGAAGCTTTCTTT